A single sample is the source of the 14 T cell receptor beta chains below, sequenced in a study of blood T cell repertoires in COVID-19. TCRdb's copy holds only in-frame clones and misses some; the assay was immunoSEQ multiplex PCR. The sample includes hundreds of thousands of clones, about 90% of them seen just once. The source material was peripheral blood. These receptors came from a woman in her late teens or twenties who had recovered from COVID-19.

The V call is TRBV12-5, the J call TRBJ1-5, with a weak D call TRBD1 (6 bases). The CDR3 consists of 14 residues. V lost 3 bases and J 6 bases, leaving 12 bases between the germline ends. Germline values: CDR1 LGHNT, CDR2 FRNRAP. CDR3 DNA: TGTGCTAGTGGTTTCAGGGGCGCAGGTCAGCCCCAGCATTTT. Amino acids: CASGFRGAGQPQHF.

This clone turned up a few times. CDR3 nucleotide sequence: TGTGCCAGCTTCGAACTAGCGGAGCTCAATGAGCAGTTCTTC. This translates into CASFELAELNEQFF. This chain joins TRBV18 and TRBJ2-1; 8 positions match TRBD2. After removal of 7 bases from V and 6 bases from J, the junction contained 8 bases not matched to a gene. Germline CDR1 reads KGHSH; CDR2 reads LQKENI. This CDR3 spans 14 amino acids.

V usage is TRBV2 and J usage is TRBJ2-1, with 11 bases matching TRBD2. The CDR3 has 14 residues. V gave up 7 bases and J gave up 6 bases; unmatched junction bases: 5. CDR1 and CDR2 (germline): SNHLY, FYNNEI. In nucleotides, the CDR3 is TGTGCCAGCACCGGACTAGCGGGTGGCAATGAGCAGTTCTTC. Translating gives CASTGLAGGNEQFF. Looking up the rest from reference TRBV2 and TRBJ2-1 gives the full variable domain: EPEVTQTPSHQVTQMGQEVILRCVPISNHLYFYWYRQILGQKVEFLVSFYNNEISEKSEIFDDQFSVERPDGSNFTLKIRSTKLEDSAMYFCASTGLAGGNEQFFGPGTRLTVL.

V gene TRBV11-2 combines with J gene TRBJ2-2, with 8 nucleotides matching TRBD2. Germline assignment: CDR1 SGHAT and CDR2 FQNNGV. The length of the CDR3 is 16 residues. After removal of 3 bases from V and 5 bases from J, the junction contained 8 bases not matched to a gene. The CDR3 here is CASSFQRERITGELFF. DNA for the CDR3: TGTGCCAGCAGCTTCCAGCGGGAGAGGATTACCGGGGAGCTGTTTTTT.

The rearrangement uses TRBV2 and TRBJ2-3; the D is unclear. Germline CDR1 and CDR2: SNHLY and FYNNEI. The length of the CDR3 is 14 residues. V shed 8 bases and J shed 0 bases, with 12 bases lying between them. CDR3 DNA sequence: TGTGCCAGCGGTAGTGTTTCTAGCACAGATACGCAGTATTTT. This translates into CASGSVSSTDTQYF.

The gene calls are TRBV18 and TRBJ2-2; D might be TRBD2 (7 bases). Germline V gene lookup returns CDR1 KGHSH and CDR2 LQKENI. V shed 1 base and J shed 3 bases, with 15 bases lying between them. The CDR3 totals 17 residues. CDR3 DNA: TGTGCCAGCTCACCACTACAGGGAGGGGTCGACACCGGGGAGCTGTTTTTT. Amino acids: CASSPLQGGVDTGELFF.

The chain has TRBV6-5 and TRBJ1-4, with TRBD1 matching 9 bases. This CDR3 region has 16 residues. The V and J ends lost 4 bases and 2 bases, in that order; junction bases with no gene match: 5. Per the germline V gene, CDR1 is MNHEY and CDR2 is SVGAGI. The CDR3 loop reads CASSSLTGGTNEKLFF. Written as DNA, the CDR3 is TGTGCCAGCAGTTCCCTGACAGGGGGGACTAATGAAAAACTGTTTTTT.

The V and J genes are TRBV6-6 and TRBJ1-2; 10 positions match TRBD1. The CDR3 covers 16 residues. After removal of 4 bases from V and 8 bases from J, the junction contained 13 bases not matched to a gene. Germline lookup yields CDR1 MNHNY and CDR2 SVGAGI (reference sequence). CDR3 DNA: TGTGCCAGCAGTTCCCTTTTGACAGGGGGCGAGGGAGGCTACACCTTC. Encoded protein: CASSSLLTGGEGGYTF.

CDR3 region: CASSLRQSNTGELFF. In nucleotides, the CDR3 is TGTGCCAGCAGCTTACGACAGTCGAACACCGGGGAGCTGTTTTTT. The gene calls are TRBV7-6 and TRBJ2-2, with D perhaps TRBD1 (5 bases). The V end lost 2 bases, the J end lost 0 bases, and 7 bases lay between the germline ends. There are 15 residues in the CDR3. The germline gives CDR1 SGHVS, CDR2 FNYEAQ.

V gene TRBV19 combines with J gene TRBJ2-7, with TRBD1 matching 7 bases. The CDR3 covers 18 residues. Per the germline V gene, CDR1 is LNHDA and CDR2 is SQIVND (reference sequence). J gave up 2 bases and V 8 bases, and 21 bases lay outside the gene matches. CDR3 region: CASLLGTGDPSWPYEQYV. As DNA, the CDR3 is TGTGCCAGTCTCCTCGGCACAGGGGATCCCTCCTGGCCCTACGAGCAGTACGTC.

This clone was counted a single time. The genes are TRBV7-6 and TRBJ2-5; D might be TRBD1 (5 bases). CDR1 and CDR2 (germline): SGHVS, FNYEAQ. The CDR3 has 17 amino acids. V lost 2 bases to trimming and J lost 2 bases, with 18 bases between them. The CDR3 DNA reads TGTGCCAGCAGCTTACGGTCTGGCCAGGGTTTTCAAGAGACCCAGTACTTC. This gives the protein CASSLRSGQGFQETQYF.

The chain recombines TRBV11-2 with TRBJ2-1; weak D call: TRBD1 (5 bases). This CDR3 is built from 14 residues. Germline assignment: CDR1 SGHAT and CDR2 FQNNGV. The V and J ends lost 6 bases and 6 bases respectively, with 15 bases between them. The CDR3 sequence: CASSSLRDRNEQFF. The CDR3 DNA reads TGTGCCAGCAGTTCTCTCAGGGATCGCAATGAGCAGTTCTTC.

This chain's CDR3 is CASSTQGRETQYF. CDR3 nucleotides: TGTGCCAGCAGCACACAGGGTAGGGAGACCCAGTACTTC. This chain joins TRBV5-4 and TRBJ2-5; the D gene is possibly TRBD1 (6 bases). Germline assignment: CDR1 SGHNT and CDR2 YYREEE (reference sequence). V lost 4 bases and J lost 5, with 12 bases in between. The CDR3 totals 13 residues. Filled out from reference TRBV5-4 and TRBJ2-5, the complete variable domain reads ETGVTQSPTHLIKTRGQQVTLRCSSQSGHNTVSWYQQALGQGPQFIFQYYREEENGRGNFPPRFSGLQFPNYSSELNVNALELDDSALYLCASSTQGRETQYFGPGTRLLVL.

The rearrangement links TRBV7-2 to TRBJ2-1, with a weak D call TRBD2 (6 bases). The CDR3 is made up of 18 amino acids. The germline V gene encodes CDR1 SGHTA and CDR2 FQGNSA. V lost 1 base and J 2 bases, leaving 18 bases between the germline ends. The CDR3 region is CASSLVVSRGSAYNEQFF. As DNA, the CDR3 is TGTGCCAGCAGCTTAGTGGTAAGCCGGGGGTCCGCCTACAATGAGCAGTTCTTC.